Shown below are 30 T cell receptor beta chains from a single sample sequenced in a study of neurological immune-mediated disorders. From the 5' RACE reads, TCRdb called clonotypes with MiXCR, one entry per CDR3 protein. The sample gives 20,000 to 30,000 distinct CDR3 sequences, 2.5% of which show up once; roughly 2% is in the top ten. Specimen: PBMCs. These receptors were collected from a woman in her forties or fifties with multiple sclerosis.

This clonotype was seen at least ten times. The V and J genes are TRBV20-1 and TRBJ2-7, with TRBD2 identical over 7 bases. Germline assignment: CDR1 DFQATT and CDR2 SNEGSKA (reference sequence). The CDR3 length is 15 residues. J gave up 5 bases and V 2 bases, and 12 bases lay outside the gene matches. The CDR3 protein is CSARMMPGLSNEQYF. The CDR3 nucleotides are TGCAGTGCTAGAATGATGCCGGGACTAAGCAACGAGCAGTACTTC.

This clonotype was recorded many times. The chain is built from TRBV7-6 and TRBJ1-1; maybe TRBD1 (5 bases). Germline CDR1 is SGHVS and CDR2 is FNYEAQ. V lost 5 bases to trimming and J lost 4 bases, with 14 bases between them. This CDR3 comprises 14 residues. As DNA, the CDR3 is TGTGCCAGCAGCGTCGGGACGTCCGCCACTGAAGCTTTCTTT. Protein product: CASSVGTSATEAFF.

The sample holds many counts of this clonotype. J is TRBJ2-1 and V is TRBV7-9; D is possibly TRBD2 (5 bases). CDR3 size: 16 residues. The V end lost 2 bases, the J end lost 9 bases, and 20 bases lay between the germline ends. Germline CDR1 is SEHNR and CDR2 is FQNEAQ (reference sequence). CDR3: CASSLTGSRLAVEQFF. CDR3 bases: TGTGCCAGCAGCTTAACTGGGAGTCGGTTGGCAGTTGAGCAGTTCTTC.

The table lists this clonotype with many counts. V is TRBV5-1 and J is TRBJ2-2, with 8 bases fitting TRBD1. The CDR3 has 14 residues. V shed 4 bases, J shed 5 bases, and the junction held 4 bases outside the gene matches. The germline CDR1 and CDR2 sequences are SGHRS and YFSETQ. The CDR3 loop reads CASSPGQGTGELFF. In DNA form, the CDR3 reads TGCGCCAGCAGCCCCGGACAGGGTACCGGGGAGCTGTTTTTT. The complete variable domain, with remaining parts taken from reference TRBV5-1 and TRBJ2-2, reads KAGVTQTPRYLIKTRGQQVTLSCSPISGHRSVSWYQQTPGQGLQFLFEYFSETQRNKGNFPGRFSGRQFSNSRSEMNVSTLELGDSALYLCASSPGQGTGELFFGEGSRLTVL.

This clonotype was observed at least ten times. V gene TRBV20-1 combines with J gene TRBJ2-5, with D maybe TRBD2 (6 bases). The length of the CDR3 is 12 residues. In germline, CDR1 is DFQATT, CDR2 SNEGSKA (reference sequence). Trimming stripped 5 bases from V and 3 bases from J, with 10 bases between. DNA of the CDR3: TGCAGTGCTGGAGGGACCAAAGAGACCCAGTACTTC. Encoded protein: CSAGGTKETQYF.

This clonotype was seen ten or more times. One end of the junction is discordant with germline, which a read error may explain. This chain connects TRBV5-1 to TRBJ2-5, with D maybe TRBD1 (5 bases). The CDR3 is 12 amino acids. Germline CDR1 is SGHRS and CDR2 is YFSETQ. The CDR3 spells CASSPASGPQSF. CDR3 in DNA: TGCGCCAGCAGCCCGGCATCAGGGCCTCAGTCCTTC.

This clonotype appeared many times. The CDR3 DNA is TGCGCCAGCAGCTATGGCGGGAGGAGCGCAGATACGCAGTATTTT. Translation gives CASSYGGRSADTQYF. J is TRBJ2-3 and V is TRBV5-1; 8 bases are shared with TRBD2. The CDR3 extends over 15 amino acids. Germline V gene data show CDR1 as SGHRS and CDR2 as YFSETQ. J lost 4 bases, V lost 3 bases, and 7 bases had no gene match.

Many counts were recorded for this clonotype. The gene calls are TRBV20-1 and TRBJ2-7; D is possibly TRBD2 (6 bases). Germline V lookup: CDR1 DFQATT, CDR2 SNEGSKA (reference sequence). CDR3 length equals 12 residues. Deletions cut 7 bases from V and 2 bases from J, with 12 bases between. This chain's CDR3 is CSVETRPYEQYF. The CDR3 nucleotides are TGCAGTGTTGAGACTAGACCCTACGAGCAGTACTTC.

This clonotype appeared many times. The gene calls are TRBV3-1 and TRBJ2-3; D might be TRBD1 or TRBD2, each matching 7 bases. Trimming pared 4 bases from V and 2 bases from J, leaving 13 bases between. CDR1 is LGHDT and CDR2 is YNNKEL in the germline V gene (reference sequence). This CDR3 has 15 amino acids. The CDR3 loop reads CASSPRGTNTDTQYF. The CDR3 DNA is TGTGCCAGCAGCCCCAGGGGGACTAACACAGATACGCAGTATTTT.

The table lists this clonotype with many counts. J is TRBJ2-1 and V is TRBV5-1, with 7 bases aligning to TRBD2. Germline V CDR1 and CDR2: SGHRS, YFSETQ. This CDR3 region has 15 residues. Trimming took 3 bases from V and 2 from J; bases not matched to a gene: 5. The CDR3 sequence: CASSSVGGPYNEQFF. The CDR3 DNA reads as TGCGCCAGCAGCTCGGTGGGAGGGCCCTACAATGAGCAGTTCTTC.

The rearrangement links TRBV3-1 to TRBJ2-7; no reliable D call. Germline values: CDR1 LGHDT, CDR2 YNNKEL (reference sequence). Deletions cut 4 bases from V and 3 bases from J, with 4 bases between. The CDR3 is 11 amino acids. CDR3 bases: TGTGCCAGCAGCCGGGTCTACGAGCAGTACTTC. It yields the protein CASSRVYEQYF.

This clonotype was counted at least ten times. V gene TRBV20-1 combines with J gene TRBJ1-5; D possibly corresponds to TRBD1 (5 bases). Germline CDR1 is DFQATT and CDR2 is SNEGSKA (reference sequence). V dropped 4 bases and J dropped 3 bases, with 19 bases sitting between them. The CDR3 extends over 16 amino acids. This CDR3 reads CSATRAGEQVNQPQHF. The CDR3, as DNA: TGCAGTGCTACCCGAGCGGGGGAGCAGGTCAATCAGCCCCAGCATTTT.

Ten or more counts support this clonotype. The chain carries TRBV20-1 and TRBJ2-4; perhaps TRBD2 as D (5 bases). With 3 bases removed from V and 1 base from J, the gap between germline ends came to 22 bases. CDR3 length: 18 amino acids. Germline CDR1 is DFQATT and CDR2 is SNEGSKA (reference sequence). Written as DNA, the CDR3 is TGCAGTGCTAGGCGGATAACACCTACCCCGGGGGCCAAAAACATTCAGTACTTC. As protein: CSARRITPTPGAKNIQYF.

This clonotype was seen more than once but under ten times. The chain links TRBV20-1 to TRBJ2-7; D is unclear. The CDR3 runs to 14 residues. CDR1 and CDR2 from the germline V gene are DFQATT and SNEGSKA (reference sequence). V was pared by 3 bases and J by 6 bases, with 18 bases between. CDR3 nucleotide sequence: TGCAGTGCTAGGGTCCAGCAGAGGACGGGCGAGCAGTACTTC. The encoded protein is CSARVQQRTGEQYF.

The sample holds many counts of this clonotype. The rearrangement uses TRBV5-6 and TRBJ2-5; D is undetermined. The V end lost 4 bases, the J end lost 4 bases, and 14 bases lay between the germline ends. Germline V lookup: CDR1 SGHDT, CDR2 YYEEEE. The CDR3 has 14 amino acids. For the CDR3, the DNA is TGTGCCAGCAGCCCCCAAGCAGTTCGAGAGACCCAGTACTTC. Translated: CASSPQAVRETQYF.

This clonotype was detected many times. V usage is TRBV4-3 and J usage is TRBJ1-2; 10 nucleotides match TRBD1. The ends lost 0 bases at V and 0 bases at J; junction bases unmatched: 7. The CDR3 covers 18 residues. Looked up from germline, CDR1 is LGHNA and CDR2 is YSLEER. The CDR3 DNA reads TGCGCCAGCAGCCAAGATTGGGGACAGGGGTTAGCTAACTATGGCTACACCTTC. Residues: CASSQDWGQGLANYGYTF.

The table lists this clonotype with many counts. The chain recombines TRBV20-1 with TRBJ2-7; D gene ambiguous. The ends were cut back, 6 bases at V and 4 bases at J, with 13 bases in the middle. Germline CDR1 and CDR2: DFQATT and SNEGSKA (reference sequence). The CDR3 contains 12 residues. CDR3 sequence reads: CSAGKGFYEQYF. CDR3 nucleotides: TGCAGTGCGGGCAAAGGGTTTTACGAGCAGTACTTC.

This clonotype counts as medium-sized. This rearrangement joins TRBV20-1 to TRBJ2-1; D may correspond to TRBD1 or TRBD2 (6 bases each). V lost 2 bases to trimming and J lost 0 bases, with 14 bases between them. CDR1 and CDR2 (germline): DFQATT, SNEGSKA (reference sequence). The CDR3 runs 16 residues. Here the CDR3 DNA reads TGCAGTGCTAGAAGGGGGGCGGGATCCTCCTACAATGAGCAGTTCTTC. It encodes CSARRGAGSSYNEQFF.

This clonotype came up many times. This rearrangement joins TRBV20-1 to TRBJ2-7, with a possible D match to TRBD1 (6 bases). CDR3 length equals 13 residues. V was clipped by 0 bases and J by 2 bases, with 8 bases between them. CDR1 and CDR2 (germline): DFQATT, SNEGSKA (reference sequence). CDR3: CSARDGTTYEQYF. CDR3 sequence (DNA): TGCAGTGCTAGAGATGGGACAACCTACGAGCAGTACTTC.

This clonotype was detected ten times or more. CDR3 protein: CASSFRASEKLFF. DNA of the CDR3: TGTGCCAGCAGCTTTAGGGCGAGTGAAAAACTGTTTTTT. The J gene is TRBJ1-4, the V gene TRBV11-2; D gene unclear. Germline V lookup: CDR1 SGHAT, CDR2 FQNNGV. Between the trimmed V and J ends, which lost 3 bases and 7 bases, there was a span of 9 bases. There are 13 residues in the CDR3.

This clonotype came up many times. This chain joins TRBV7-8 and TRBJ2-7; TRBD1 aligns across 8 bases. This CDR3 has 14 amino acids. The junction had 6 bases not matched to a gene; V was cut back by 6 bases and J by 2 bases. Per germline, CDR1 SGHVS and CDR2 FQNEAQ. The CDR3 DNA is TGTGCCAGCAGGGCGAGGACAGGGACCTACGAGCAGTACTTC. Amino acids: CASRARTGTYEQYF.

This clonotype was counted many times. The gene calls are TRBV12-3 or TRBV12-4 and TRBJ1-2; D is uncertain. The CDR3 spans 11 residues. Trimming took 6 bases from V and 5 from J, leaving 7 bases between them. The CDR3 sequence is CASSPGYGYTF. CDR3 bases: TGTGCCAGCAGCCCCGGGTATGGCTACACCTTC.

This clonotype was seen ten or more times. This chain connects TRBV6-2 or TRBV6-3 to TRBJ1-2, with a possible D match to TRBD1 (5 bases). CDR3 size: 13 residues. The V end lost 7 bases, the J end lost 3 bases, and 12 bases lay between the germline ends. The germline V gene encodes CDR1 MNHEY and CDR2 SVGEGT. The CDR3 region has the DNA TGTGCCAGCACCGATGACAGCTACTATGGCTACACCTTC. It is translated as CASTDDSYYGYTF.

This clonotype was seen at least ten times. The chain employs TRBV20-1 and TRBJ1-1, with a tentative D call TRBD1 (6 bases). There are 12 residues in the CDR3. Trimming shortened V by 7 bases and J by 4 bases, and 13 bases separated the two germline ends. In germline, CDR1 is DFQATT, CDR2 SNEGSKA (reference sequence). CDR3 sequence (DNA): TGCAGTGGGGCCAGGGGAGGCACTGAAGCTTTCTTT. As protein: CSGARGGTEAFF.

In this sample, this clonotype turned up a few times. The genes are TRBV20-1 and TRBJ2-7; possible D gene TRBD1, 5 bases. The CDR3 length is 15 residues. V was shortened by 6 bases and J by 1 base, with 19 bases between the two germline ends. CDR1 is DFQATT and CDR2 is SNEGSKA in the germline V gene (reference sequence). The CDR3 DNA follows: TGCAGTGCCAACAGCCCGATCCACAGGTCCTACGAGCAGTACTTC. Translation gives CSANSPIHRSYEQYF.

This clonotype was observed many times. The rearrangement joins TRBV5-4 to TRBJ2-1, with D hard to call. V lost 4 bases and J lost 0, with 11 bases in between. The germline gives CDR1 SGHNT, CDR2 YYREEE (reference sequence). This CDR3 spans 15 amino acids. The CDR3 bases are TGTGCCAGCAGCGCTGACTCGAGCTCCTACAATGAGCAGTTCTTC. It translates to CASSADSSSYNEQFF.

This clonotype is medium-sized (0.01 to 0.1%) by share. This chain uses TRBV20-1 with TRBJ2-6, with D perhaps TRBD1 (6 bases). Germline V gene data show CDR1 as DFQATT and CDR2 as SNEGSKA (reference sequence). V was pared by 2 bases and J by 0 bases, with 11 bases between. The CDR3 sequence is 16 residues long. CDR3 nucleotides: TGCAGTGCTAGACCGACAGGCAGCTCTGGGGCCAACGTCCTGACTTTC. Translation: CSARPTGSSGANVLTF.

The sample holds many counts of this clonotype. The V and J genes are TRBV20-1 and TRBJ2-5; 7 positions match TRBD2. The CDR3 is 12 residues long. The germline gives CDR1 DFQATT, CDR2 SNEGSKA (reference sequence). Unmatched junction bases numbered 1, after V lost 4 bases and J lost 2 bases. DNA for the CDR3: TGCAGTGCTAAGCGGGGTCAAGAGACCCAGTACTTC. Its protein product is CSAKRGQETQYF.

Many counts were recorded for this clonotype. The rearrangement uses TRBV15 and TRBJ2-5, with 7 bases identical to TRBD2. Losses at the gene ends were 1 base for V and 1 base for J; bases not matched to a gene: 9. The CDR3 extends over 17 amino acids. The V gene's germline CDR1 is LNHNV and CDR2 YYDKDF (reference sequence). The CDR3 region is CATSRARGGGFQETQYF. The CDR3 bases are TGTGCCACCAGCAGAGCGCGTGGGGGAGGGTTCCAAGAGACCCAGTACTTC.

The sample holds many counts of this clonotype. The chain is built from TRBV20-1 and TRBJ1-4; D perhaps matches TRBD1 (6 bases). V was shortened by 5 bases and J by 5 bases, with 12 bases between the two germline ends. Germline V gives CDR1 DFQATT, CDR2 SNEGSKA (reference sequence). The CDR3 spans 13 residues. The CDR3 loop reads CSAVQGRNEKLFF. CDR3 in DNA: TGCAGTGCTGTACAGGGCCGGAATGAAAAACTGTTTTTT.